What follows are 15 T cell receptor beta chains derived from one specimen sequenced in a study of identical twins. TCRdb re-derived calls from the 5' RACE reads in MiXCR, one entry per CDR3 protein. This sample has around 1.7 million distinct CDR3 sequences, with 25% to 35% found just once. Sequences were obtained from cord blood. The receptors were sampled from a newborn girl in good health.

The CDR3 reads CASSEASGRAGDTQYF. In DNA, the CDR3 is TGTGCCAGCAGTGAAGCTAGCGGGAGGGCAGGAGATACGCAGTATTTT. V and J are TRBV2 and TRBJ2-3, with 11 bases aligning to TRBD2. Per germline, CDR1 SNHLY and CDR2 FYNNEI. This CDR3 has 16 amino acids. V trimming: 0 bases; J trimming: 5 bases; junction bases outside the gene matches: 4.

The CDR3 sequence: CASSWGLAGVGSYNEQFF. The CDR3, as DNA: TGTGCCAGCAGCTGGGGACTAGCGGGAGTGGGGTCCTACAATGAGCAGTTCTTC. The V call is TRBV13, the J call TRBJ2-1, with TRBD2 matching 14 bases. Germline CDR1 reads PRHDT; CDR2 reads FYEKMQ (reference sequence). V gave up 4 bases and J gave up 1 base; unmatched junction bases: 6. This CDR3 contains 18 residues.

This clonotype was counted a few times. J is TRBJ2-3 and V is TRBV27; D call uncertain. The CDR3 contains 12 residues. The V end was cut by 7 bases, the J end by 4 bases, with 9 bases between. The germline gives CDR1 MNHEY, CDR2 SMNVEV (reference sequence). CDR3 in DNA: TGTGCCAGCACCGGGTCGTCAGATACGCAGTATTTT. Its protein is CASTGSSDTQYF.

The chain joins TRBV5-1 to TRBJ2-1; TRBD2 is a possible D gene (6 bases). V was cut by 2 bases and J by 3 bases, with 12 bases left in between. Germline assignment: CDR1 SGHRS and CDR2 YFSETQ. CDR3 length equals 15 residues. CDR3 bases: TGCGCCAGCAGCTTCTATCGGGAGAACTACAATGAGCAGTTCTTC. Its translation is CASSFYRENYNEQFF.

The chain employs TRBV3-1 and TRBJ1-2, with 8 nucleotides matching TRBD1. V was clipped by 4 bases and J by 8 bases; unmatched bases: 9. The CDR3 sequence is 14 residues long. From germline, CDR1 is LGHDT and CDR2 YNNKEL (reference sequence). The CDR3 region has the DNA TGTGCCAGCAGCCTGCCGGGACAGGCTGGAGGCTACACCTTC. Protein: CASSLPGQAGGYTF.

This clonotype was seen ten or more times. The chain joins TRBV3-1 to TRBJ2-1, with 12 positions matching TRBD2. V shed 4 bases and J 5 bases; nucleotides not matched to a gene: 0. Germline-derived CDR1 and CDR2 are LGHDT and YNNKEL (reference sequence). The CDR3 has 14 amino acids. The CDR3 region has the DNA TGTGCCAGCAGCCGACTAGCGGGAGACAATGAGCAGTTCTTC. This encodes CASSRLAGDNEQFF.

The sample holds a few counts of this clonotype. The chain couples TRBV7-9 to TRBJ2-1; 11 bases agree with TRBD2. Germline V gives CDR1 SEHNR, CDR2 FQNEAQ (reference sequence). The CDR3 totals 19 residues. Germline trimming cut 5 bases from V and 8 bases from J; bases unmatched to any gene: 20. The CDR3 coding sequence is TGTGCCAGCAGCCCAGGACTCAAGGTTAGCGGGAGGGCTTTCGATGAGCAGTTCTTC. Protein sequence: CASSPGLKVSGRAFDEQFF.

The table lists this clonotype with a few counts. This chain connects TRBV19 to TRBJ2-5; the D gene could be TRBD1 or TRBD2 (5 bases each). The CDR3 loop spans 12 amino acids. Per germline, CDR1 LNHDA and CDR2 SQIVND (reference sequence). Between the trimmed V and J ends, which lost 6 bases and 5 bases, there was a span of 10 bases. For the CDR3, the DNA is TGTGCCAGTAGGCAGGGAGTTGAGACCCAGTACTTC. Protein: CASRQGVETQYF.

The chain combines TRBV7-8 with TRBJ2-3; D is possibly TRBD1 (5 bases). Trimming shortened V by 3 bases and J by 2 bases, and 12 bases separated the two germline ends. There are 15 residues in the CDR3. The germline CDR1 and CDR2 sequences are SGHVS and FQNEAQ. The CDR3 nucleotides read TGTGCCAGCAGCTTCGATGTCAGGGCCACAGATACGCAGTATTTT. Residues: CASSFDVRATDTQYF.

The V call is TRBV20-1, the J call TRBJ2-3, with a possible D match to TRBD2 (6 bases). The CDR3 extends over 17 amino acids. CDR1 and CDR2 (germline): DFQATT, SNEGSKA (reference sequence). Trimming pared 0 bases from V and 5 bases from J, leaving 21 bases between. CDR3 bases: TGCAGTGCTAGAGATCGGATGGGAGGATCATTTATAGATACGCAGTATTTT. Translating gives CSARDRMGGSFIDTQYF.

There are a few counts of this clonotype. The chain uses TRBV6-1 and TRBJ1-2, with 7 bases that match TRBD1. Germline loops: CDR1 MNHNS, CDR2 SASEGT. The CDR3 has 13 residues. V shed 5 bases, J shed 8 bases, and the junction held 8 bases outside the gene matches. The CDR3 region has the DNA TGTGCCAGCAGTCAGACAGGGTCAATGGGCTACACCTTC. Translating gives CASSQTGSMGYTF.

Worth noting for this clonotype: One junction end disagrees with the germline gene, perhaps due to a read error. The chain is built from TRBV5-1 and TRBJ2-3, with D uncertain. CDR1 SGHRS and CDR2 YFSETQ come from the germline V gene. The CDR3 is 17 amino acids. The CDR3 DNA follows: TGCGCCAGCGGCTTGGTACGGGCGGCACCTTACACAGATACGCAGTATTTT. Its protein product is CASGLVRAAPYTDTQYF.

This clonotype was observed a few times. J is TRBJ2-1 and V is TRBV12-3 or TRBV12-4, with D tentatively TRBD2 (5 bases). The CDR3 spans 14 residues. Trimming cost V 3 bases and J 1 base, with 7 bases left between them. DNA for the CDR3: TGTGCCAGCAGTTTTTGGACTTCCTACAATGAGCAGTTCTTC. This encodes CASSFWTSYNEQFF.

This clonotype was seen a handful of times. This rearrangement joins TRBV4-1 to TRBJ1-2, with 7 bases fitting TRBD1. The germline gives CDR1 MGHRA, CDR2 YSYEKL. With 1 base clipped from V and 8 bases from J, the junction kept 13 bases outside the gene matches. There are 16 residues in the CDR3. The CDR3 coding sequence is TGCGCCAGCAGCCAAGGGAGGAACAGGGGTGAGAAGGGCTACACCTTC. Its protein is CASSQGRNRGEKGYTF.

J is TRBJ1-2 and V is TRBV14, with D unclear. V shed 3 bases and J shed 4 bases, with 15 bases lying between them. The CDR3 is 15 residues long. Germline-derived CDR1 and CDR2 are SGHDN and FVKESK. This chain's CDR3 is CASSHRLTPLYGYTF. In DNA, the CDR3 is TGTGCCAGCAGCCACAGACTCACCCCCCTCTATGGCTACACCTTC.